The rows below give T cell receptor beta chains drawn from one sample of a study of blood T cell repertoires in COVID-19. Sequenced by immunoSEQ multiplex PCR; TCRdb stores in-frame clones only, minus some. The sample holds 20,000 to 30,000 clones, 82% seen once. The material sequenced was peripheral blood. Source of these receptors: a human donor in a cohort sampled during active COVID-19. CDR3s include the opening cysteine and the closing phenylalanine or tryptophan. Fields, in order: V gene, D gene, J gene, clone size, CDR3 DNA, CDR3 protein. D genes are given only for firm matches. Expanded clones are given a class, and other clones once, few, many or no size at all.

>TRBV5-4|.|TRBJ2-1|few
TGTGCCAGCAGCTTTGGCCTGGGCGGGAACAAGGAGCAGTTCTTC
CASSFGLGGNKEQFF
>TRBV6-5|.|TRBJ2-7|.
TGTGCCAGCAGACTCCGGGACTCGAGCTCCTACGAGCAGTACTTC
CASRLRDSSSYEQYF
>TRBV30|TRBD1|TRBJ2-2|.
TGTGCCTTACCCGGACAGGGAAACACCGGGGAGCTGTTTTTT
CALPGQGNTGELFF
>TRBV6-2/TRBV6-3|.|TRBJ2-7|.
TGTGCCAGCAGTTATGGGGTGGGGAGCTACGAGCAGTACTTC
CASSYGVGSYEQYF
>TRBV5-1|.|TRBJ2-2|.
TGCGCCAGCAGTCTATACACAGCCCGAAACACCGGGGAGCTGTTTTTT
CASSLYTARNTGELFF
>TRBV27|TRBD1|TRBJ2-2|.
TGTGCCAGCAGACAGGGGTCGAGCACCGGGGAGCTGTTTTTT
CASRQGSSTGELFF
>TRBV19|TRBD2|TRBJ2-1|.
TGTGCCAGTAGTAGTATTGGAACTAGCGGGAGGGCCGATGAGCAGTTCTTC
CASSSIGTSGRADEQFF
>TRBV5-1|.|TRBJ1-2|.
TGCGCCAGCAGCCCGGGACAAAGAGGTGGCTACACCTTC
CASSPGQRGGYTF
>TRBV14|TRBD1|TRBJ2-6|.
TGTGCCAGCAGCGCTACTCAGGGGGCTGGGGCCAACGTCCTGACTTTC
CASSATQGAGANVLTF
>TRBV4-2|TRBD1|TRBJ1-2|.
TGTGCCAGTGGGGACAGACGACCCGACTATGGCTACACCTTC
CASGDRRPDYGYTF
>TRBV12-5|.|TRBJ2-6|.
TGTGCTAGTGGTTTGGGAACAGCTTCCTTCTCTGGGGCCAACGTCCTGACTTTC
CASGLGTASFSGANVLTF
>TRBV4-3|.|TRBJ2-3|.
TGCGCCAGCAGCCAAGACGTATTGACGGGGGGCCCCATTTCCACAGATACGCAGTATTTT
CASSQDVLTGGPISTDTQYF
>TRBV11-2|TRBD2|TRBJ2-1|.
TGTGCCAGCAGCTTAGACTGGACTAGCGGGAGGCGACGCTCCTACAATGAGCAGTTCTTC
CASSLDWTSGRRRSYNEQFF
>TRBV6-5|TRBD2|TRBJ2-7|.
TGTGCCAGCAGTTACGGAGGGACTAGATACGAGCAGTACTTC
CASSYGGTRYEQYF
>TRBV7-2|TRBD2|TRBJ2-2|once
TGTGCCAGCAGCTTTTCCCCGGGAGGACAAACCGGGGAGCTGTTTTTT
CASSFSPGGQTGELFF
>TRBV27|TRBD1|TRBJ1-1|once
TGTGCCAGCAGTCCGGGACAGAAGCTGAGGAAGATGGAAGCTTTCTTT
CASSPGQKLRKMEAFF
>TRBV2|TRBD1|TRBJ1-3|.
TGTGCCAGCAGGGGGGACAGTGGAAACACCATATATTTT
CASRGDSGNTIYF
>TRBV19|TRBD1|TRBJ2-7|.
TGTGCCAGTACCCGAAGCTCCGGGACAGGGCCCTACGAGCAGTACTTC
CASTRSSGTGPYEQYF
>TRBV5-6|TRBD2|TRBJ2-1|.
TGTGCCAGCAGGGATAGCGGGAGGGGCTCCTACAATGAGCAGTTCTTC
CASRDSGRGSYNEQFF
>TRBV29-1|TRBD1|TRBJ2-3|.
TGCAGCGTTGGCAGGGGGCAGGGAGATACGCAGTATTTT
CSVGRGQGDTQYF
>TRBV6-2/TRBV6-3|TRBD1|TRBJ2-4|.
TGTGCCAGCAGTCCCTCCGGGACAGGGCACATTCAGTACTTC
CASSPSGTGHIQYF
>TRBV10-3|TRBD1|TRBJ2-1|.
TGTGCCATCAGTGAGGTTGACAGGGGACACAATGAGCAGTTCTTC
CAISEVDRGHNEQFF
>TRBV9|TRBD1|TRBJ1-6|.
TGTGCCAGCAGCGAAACCGGGACAGAAAATTCACCCCTCCACTTT
CASSETGTENSPLHF
>TRBV5-1|.|TRBJ2-2|.
TGCGCCAGCAGCTTGGGTCAGATGAACACCGGGGAGCTGTTTTTT
CASSLGQMNTGELFF
>TRBV7-2|.|TRBJ2-1|.
TGTGCCAGCAGCCAGTACAGGGAAGGTGAGCAGTTCTTC
CASSQYREGEQFF
>TRBV6-6|TRBD1|TRBJ1-4|once
TGTGCCAGCAGTTACGGACAGGGGGCTGAAAAACTGTTTTTT
CASSYGQGAEKLFF
>TRBV6-6|TRBD1|TRBJ1-1|.
TGTGCCAGCAGCCAAGGGACAGGGCAGGACACTGAAGCTTTCTTT
CASSQGTGQDTEAFF
>TRBV5-6|.|TRBJ1-1|few
TGTGCCAGCAGCTTGGGACAGATTGAAGCTTTCTTT
CASSLGQIEAFF
>TRBV30|TRBD1|TRBJ1-2|once
TGTGCCTGGAGCTCGTCTCCAGGGGGAGTCTATGGCTACACCTTC
CAWSSSPGGVYGYTF
>TRBV9|.|TRBJ2-3|.
TGTGCCAGCAGCGTAGATACAGGAGGGGGCCCAGATACGCAGTATTTT
CASSVDTGGGPDTQYF
>TRBV5-1|.|TRBJ2-2|.
TGCGCCAGCAGCTTGGCTGGCCACGGGGAGCTGTTTTTT
CASSLAGHGELFF
>TRBV12-3/TRBV12-4|.|TRBJ1-2|.
TGTGCCAGCAGTACAGGTGGTGGCTATGGCTACACCTTC
CASSTGGGYGYTF
>TRBV7-7|.|TRBJ2-5|.
TGTGCCAGCAGCTTAGCAGTGGACTCGCCGACCCAGTACTTC
CASSLAVDSPTQYF
>TRBV5-1|.|TRBJ1-6|.
TGCGCCAGCAGCCCGGAGACCAGCAATTCACCCCTCCACTTT
CASSPETSNSPLHF
>TRBV3-1/TRBV3-2|TRBD2|TRBJ2-7|.
TGTGCCAGCAGGATCGGGGGGGGCGAGCAGTACTTC
CASRIGGGEQYF
>TRBV11-2|TRBD1|TRBJ2-7|.
TGTGCCAGCAGCTCTTTCGGACAGGGTTCCTACGAGCAGTACTTC
CASSSFGQGSYEQYF
>TRBV5-4|.|TRBJ2-5|.
TGTGCCAGCAGCTTGACAGGACGACCCGGGGAGACCCAGTACTTC
CASSLTGRPGETQYF
>TRBV9|TRBD2|TRBJ2-2|.
TGTGCCAGCAGCGTAGCCGGGCTAGCGGGATACACCGGGGAGCTGTTTTTT
CASSVAGLAGYTGELFF
>TRBV4-2|TRBD1|TRBJ1-6|.
TGTGCCAGCAGCCATCGCAGGGGGAATTCACCCCTCCACTTT
CASSHRRGNSPLHF
>TRBV5-1|TRBD2|TRBJ2-5|.
TGCGCCAGCAGCTTGGTAGCGGGAGTCGAGACCCAGTACTTC
CASSLVAGVETQYF
>TRBV4-3|TRBD1|TRBJ2-2|.
TGCGCCAGCAGCTCCACGCGAAGGGGACAGGGGGCTCGGACCGGGGAGCTGTTTTTT
CASSSTRRGQGARTGELFF
>TRBV6-5|.|TRBJ2-7|.
TGTGCCAGCAGTAAGACTCAAGTTTACGAGCAGTACTTC
CASSKTQVYEQYF
>TRBV5-4|TRBD1|TRBJ2-1|.
TGTGCCAGCAGCTTGGACAGGGGCCTCGGTGAGCAGTTCTTC
CASSLDRGLGEQFF
>TRBV5-6|TRBD1|TRBJ1-1|.
TGTGCCAGCAGCTTGGGGACAGGAGCGAACACTGAAGCTTTCTTT
CASSLGTGANTEAFF
>TRBV5-1|TRBD2|TRBJ2-7|.
TGCGCCAGCAGAATAGCGGGAGTCTACGAGCAGTACTTC
CASRIAGVYEQYF
>TRBV7-2|.|TRBJ2-1|.
TGTGCCAGTACCGTGGGGGGTTACAATGAGCAGTTCTTC
CASTVGGYNEQFF
>TRBV10-2|.|TRBJ1-3|.
TGCGCCAGCAGTGAGCAGTCTGGAAACACCATATATTTT
CASSEQSGNTIYF